The 18 T cell receptor beta chains given below trace back to one sample, sequenced in a study of blood T cells in healthy people across ages (dated by TCRdb to between 2014 and 2017). Libraries were built with 5' RACE. The instrument was an Illumina HiSeq 2500. A second PCR of roughly 7 to 11 cycles was performed with a sample-barcoded 5' primer and a J-beta primer mix. TCRdb reanalyzed the raw reads on its own, using fastp at Q25 for trimming and MiXCR for clone calling, and kept in-frame beta chains. Each record represents a unique CDR3 protein, reported with the most common genes and DNA among its rows. In all, the sample holds about a million distinct CDR3 sequences, and roughly 48% of those were seen once. The top ten constitute roughly 12% of the sample. Sequencing was carried out using blood. The origin of the receptors is a man in his thirties or forties in good health.

V is TRBV9 and J is TRBJ1-2; D is possibly TRBD1 (5 bases). Trimming cost V 3 bases and J 11 bases, with 20 bases left between them. The V gene's germline CDR1 is SGDLS and CDR2 YYNGEE. This CDR3 is 14 amino acids long. The CDR3 region has the DNA TGTGCCAGCAGCGGGGAAGGGAAGGGGAGATCTTACACCTTC. Translated: CASSGEGKGRSYTF.

This clonotype appeared a single time. This chain uses TRBV11-2 with TRBJ2-2; D possibly corresponds to TRBD1 (6 bases). CDR1 and CDR2 (germline): SGHAT, FQNNGV. The CDR3 runs to 15 residues. V was cut by 6 bases and J by 5 bases, with 16 bases left in between. CDR3 sequence (DNA): TGTGCCAGCAGGACACAGGGAGTTGGAACCGGGGAGCTGTTTTTT. It codes for CASRTQGVGTGELFF. The whole variable domain, filled in from reference TRBV11-2 and TRBJ2-2, reads EAGVAQSPRYKIIEKRQSVAFWCNPISGHATLYWYQQILGQGPKLLIQFQNNGVVDDSQLPKDRFSAERLKGVDSTLKIQPAKLEDSAVYLCASRTQGVGTGELFFGEGSRLTVL.

This clonotype has more than one count but fewer than ten. This chain uses TRBV5-1 with TRBJ2-1, with unresolved D. The V gene lost 4 bases and the J gene lost 6 bases, with 17 bases spanning the gap. The germline CDR1 and CDR2 sequences are SGHRS and YFSETQ. The CDR3 has 15 residues. CDR3: CASSPSLYTINEQFF. Here the CDR3 DNA reads TGCGCCAGCAGCCCGAGCCTCTACACTATCAATGAGCAGTTCTTC.

The J gene is TRBJ2-2, the V gene TRBV12-3 or TRBV12-4; 10 positions match TRBD1. Unmatched junction bases numbered 7, after V lost 6 bases and J lost 6 bases. The CDR3 sequence is 15 residues long. DNA of the CDR3: TGTGCCAGCAGCCGGGACAGGGGTTTCTCCGGGGAGCTGTTTTTT. It codes for CASSRDRGFSGELFF.

The chain joins TRBV29-1 to TRBJ2-1; D remains ambiguous. Germline assignment: CDR1 SQVTM and CDR2 ANQGSEA. The CDR3 is 16 amino acids. With 3 bases removed from V and 8 bases from J, the gap between germline ends came to 23 bases. Written as DNA, the CDR3 is TGCAGCGTTGAGGACCGCTTATCCGGAGACGAGGATGAGCAGTTCTTC. Protein sequence: CSVEDRLSGDEDEQFF.

The chain recombines TRBV5-6 with TRBJ1-6; D gene unclear. The CDR3 runs 15 residues. Trimming removed 4 bases from V and 9 bases from J, with 17 bases in between. Germline V gene sequence: CDR1 SGHDT, CDR2 YYEEEE. The CDR3 spells CASSIDPRGASPLHF. DNA of the CDR3: TGTGCCAGCAGCATCGACCCTAGAGGCGCTTCACCCCTCCACTTT.

The table lists this clonotype with a few counts. The V and J genes are TRBV5-1 and TRBJ1-2; D possibly corresponds to TRBD1 (6 bases). CDR1 and CDR2 (germline): SGHRS, YFSETQ. This CDR3 is built from 15 residues. V dropped 4 bases and J dropped 7 bases, with 20 bases sitting between them. The CDR3, as DNA: TGCGCCAGCAGCGACACCGGGGGGCTGCCTGGTGGCTACACCTTC. Translating it yields CASSDTGGLPGGYTF.

This clonotype was counted only a few times. The chain has TRBV29-1 and TRBJ2-3; the D gene is possibly TRBD2 (7 bases). The V and J ends lost 6 bases and 4 bases respectively, with 14 bases between them. Looked up from germline, CDR1 is SQVTM and CDR2 is ANQGSEA. CDR3 length equals 13 residues. The CDR3 protein is CSVAPGGADTQYF. The CDR3 nucleotides read TGCAGCGTCGCCCCGGGGGGCGCAGATACGCAGTATTTT.

The chain recombines TRBV6-2 or TRBV6-3 with TRBJ1-6; D is unresolved. This CDR3 contains 14 residues. Between the trimmed V and J ends, which lost 6 bases and 4 bases, there was a span of 10 bases. Germline values: CDR1 MNHEY, CDR2 SVGEGT. The CDR3 DNA is TGTGCCAGCAGCGGCGCCGCGTATAATTCACCCCTCCACTTT. This gives the protein CASSGAAYNSPLHF.

The chain employs TRBV5-6 and TRBJ1-2; a weak D match, TRBD1 (5 bases). V lost 1 base to trimming and J lost 8 bases, with 9 bases between them. There are 12 residues in the CDR3. CDR1 SGHDT and CDR2 YYEEEE come from the germline V gene. The CDR3 is CASSLKGRGYTF. The CDR3, as DNA: TGTGCCAGCAGCTTGAAGGGGCGAGGCTACACCTTC.

The chain uses TRBV20-1 and TRBJ2-7; tentatively, D is TRBD1 (7 bases). The germline CDR1 and CDR2 sequences are DFQATT and SNEGSKA (reference sequence). The V gene lost 3 bases and the J gene lost 4 bases, with 13 bases spanning the gap. The CDR3 totals 13 residues. Here the CDR3 DNA reads TGCAGTGCTAGGCCCAGGGGGGTTTACGAGCAGTACTTC. Protein sequence: CSARPRGVYEQYF.

V and J are TRBV4-1 and TRBJ1-4; 7 bases match TRBD1. The CDR3 is made up of 16 amino acids. V was pared by 4 bases and J by 4 bases, with 9 bases of the junction left unmatched. Germline V gene lookup returns CDR1 MGHRA and CDR2 YSYEKL. In DNA, the CDR3 is TGCGCCAGCAGCCGGCTCCGGACAGGAAGTAATGAAAAACTGTTTTTT. It codes for CASSRLRTGSNEKLFF.

The J gene is TRBJ1-4, the V gene TRBV6-5; no firm D call. This CDR3 contains 14 residues. The germline gives CDR1 MNHEY, CDR2 SVGAGI. The V end was cut by 4 bases, the J end by 5 bases, with 11 bases between. The CDR3 DNA follows: TGTGCCAGCAGTTCTCCTGGTCCGAATGAAAAACTGTTTTTT. Translating it yields CASSSPGPNEKLFF.

This clonotype has a handful of counts. The chain couples TRBV28 to TRBJ2-7; maybe TRBD1 (6 bases). CDR3 size: 14 residues. Per the germline V gene, CDR1 is MDHEN and CDR2 is SYDVKM. The ends were cut back, 5 bases at V and 1 base at J, with 12 bases in the middle. The CDR3 DNA reads as TGTGCCAGCAGTGTGGGCGGACAGTCCTACGAGCAGTACTTC. Its translation is CASSVGGQSYEQYF. Full variable domain (missing parts from reference TRBV28 and TRBJ2-7): DVKVTQSSRYLVKRTGEKVFLECVQDMDHENMFWYRQDPGLGLRLIYFSYDVKMKEKGDIPEGYSVSREKKERFSLILESASTNQTSMYLCASSVGGQSYEQYFGPGTRLTVT.

Only a few counts were recorded for this clonotype. The genes are TRBV6-5 and TRBJ1-1; possibly TRBD1 for D (6 bases). V lost 6 bases to trimming and J lost 0 bases, with 14 bases between them. Germline-derived CDR1 and CDR2 are MNHEY and SVGAGI. CDR3 length equals 15 residues. For the CDR3, the DNA is TGTGCCAGCAGCGCACGGACAGATTTGAACACTGAAGCTTTCTTT. Amino acids: CASSARTDLNTEAFF.

The rearrangement joins TRBV12-3 or TRBV12-4 to TRBJ2-1; D unresolved. The CDR3 length is 13 residues. V was shortened by 6 bases and J by 6 bases, with 12 bases between the two germline ends. The CDR3 here is CASSPGLPNEQFF. DNA of the CDR3: TGTGCCAGCAGCCCGGGTCTACCCAATGAGCAGTTCTTC.

This chain links TRBV14 with TRBJ2-5; D is possibly TRBD1 (6 bases). Trimming left V 0 bases short and J 2 bases short, with 19 bases between. CDR1 SGHDN and CDR2 FVKESK come from the germline V gene. This CDR3 region has 18 residues. In nucleotides, the CDR3 is TGTGCCAGCAGCCAAGATTTTGAGGGGGAGACAAGTCAAGAGACCCAGTACTTC. Its protein product is CASSQDFEGETSQETQYF. The whole variable domain, remainder taken from reference TRBV14 and TRBJ2-5, is EAGVTQFPSHSVIEKGQTVTLRCDPISGHDNLYWYRRVMGKEIKFLLHFVKESKQDESGMPNNRFLAERTGGTYSTLKVQPAELEDSGVYFCASSQDFEGETSQETQYFGPGTRLLVL.

This clonotype appeared a single time. The V and J genes are TRBV7-2 and TRBJ2-7; D is unclear. The CDR3 is 12 residues long. Deletions cut 3 bases from V and 2 bases from J, with 5 bases between. CDR1 SGHTA and CDR2 FQGNSA come from the germline V gene. The CDR3 protein is CASSFVTYEQYF. The CDR3, as DNA: TGTGCCAGCAGCTTCGTCACCTACGAGCAGTACTTC.